This TCR beta chain was identified in a study of cytomegalovirus exposure and HLA in healthy donors. The overall study: Findings of an earlier analysis included some 120 million unique TCR beta sequences from 200 million or so T cells. Study results and caveats: An assumption of roughly uniform sequencing depth across donors underlay the presence/absence analyses. In a later analysis, parvovirus B19, influenza, CMV and Epstein-Barr virus appeared linked to several top co-occurrence clusters.

This CDR3 is built from 17 residues. From germline, CDR1 is GTSNPN and CDR2 SVGIG (reference sequence). Amplification used 60 Vbeta primers and 13 Jbeta primers. Sequencing used immunoSEQ multiplex PCR; TCRdb keeps in-frame clones, though not all of them. The data show approximately 160,000 clones, roughly 75% seen once. Note on this clone: Its antigen is not known. Sequence at one end of the junction differs from germline and may be a read error.

V gene TRBV30 combines with J gene TRBJ1-3; possible D gene TRBD1, 6 bases. Sequencing was done on a sample of PBMCs. The sequence was obtained from a male donor in good health and CMV-seronegative. The CDR3 bases are TGTGCCTGGAAGAACAGGGCCTCCCCCTACTCTAGAAACACCATATATTTT. It translates to CAWKNRASPYSRNTIYF.